This T cell receptor (beta chain) was sequenced for a study of blood T cell repertoires in COVID-19. Original methodology: It was from reference gene primer amplification that nucleated cell counts were estimated. The table came from immunoSEQ multiplex PCR; TCRdb's copy has only in-frame clones and leaves some out. The V and J calls and the clone size are those of that table, but D and trimming were determined from the DNA. This table has tens of thousands of clones, roughly four fifths appearing once. The ends were cut back, 2 bases at V and 5 bases at J, with 12 bases in the middle. Germline V CDR1 and CDR2: SGHTA, FQGTGA. This CDR3 is built from 14 residues.

The chain employs TRBV7-3 and TRBJ1-1; a weak D match, TRBD1 (5 bases). The sequence derives from a woman in her sixties with acute or convalescent COVID-19. The sample taken for sequencing was peripheral blood. The CDR3 coding sequence is TGTGCCAGCAGCTTACAGGGTGTTGAAACTGAAGCTTTCTTT. This translates into CASSLQGVETEAFF.